The clone carrying this T cell receptor beta chain showed up many times. Its specificity is not known. Time point of the sample: sample taken at primary tumor resection. There are 12 residues in the CDR3. V was trimmed by 3 bases and J by 1 base, leaving 4 bases between them. Germline V gives CDR1 MNHEY, CDR2 SMNVEV (reference sequence). This record comes from a study of spatial heterogeneity in lung cancer. In the study overall: A module score for T cells, taken from matched bulk RNA-seq, correlated strongly with TCR transcript counts in tumor regions.

TCRdb re-derived calls from the 5' RACE reads in MiXCR, one entry per CDR3 protein. In the table there are about 10,000 distinct CDR3 sequences, around 6% of which are singletons. Findings and caveats of the study: Mutation counts in tumors were tracked by counts of expanded intratumoral alpha and beta TCRs. Ubiquitous expanded TCR counts tracked ubiquitous nonsynonymous mutations; regional expanded TCR counts tracked regional nonsynonymous mutations.

This TCR derives from a male donor with early-stage non-small cell lung cancer. V usage is TRBV27 and J usage is TRBJ2-7; D is unresolved. This sample comprised lung tumor tissue, obtained at surgery. The CDR3 DNA follows: TGTGCCAGCAGTTTGGGATCCTACGAGCAGTACGTC. Its translation: CASSLGSYEQYV.